This T cell receptor beta chain derives from a study of blood T cell repertoires in COVID-19. In the study overall: Nucleic acid was either cDNA or gDNA, and it came from T cells, B-cell-depleted T cells, or PBMCs.

In the original processing: From reference gene primer amplification, estimates of nucleated cell counts were derived. Sequencing used immunoSEQ multiplex PCR; TCRdb keeps in-frame clones, though not all of them. That table is the source of V, J and clone size, and D and trimming were worked out from the DNA. The table lists fewer than 250,000 clones, around 81% of them singletons, with over 7% in the top ten. Across fewer than 25 US areas, participants ranged in age from roughly 18 to 95 years. Assignment of participants to cohorts was predicated upon participant-reported clinical history. This clone was recorded a few times. With 0 bases removed from V and 2 bases from J, the gap between germline ends came to 10 bases. Germline V gene lookup returns CDR1 SQVTM and CDR2 ANQGSEA. CDR3 length: 14 residues.

What was sequenced was PBMCs or T cells enriched from blood (not recorded which). The TCR was taken from a woman aged 40 to 49 with acute COVID-19. V usage is TRBV29-1 and J usage is TRBJ1-2, with a tentative D call TRBD1 (5 bases). The CDR3 sequence: CSVEELGLNYGYTF. CDR3 bases: TGCAGCGTTGAAGAGCTGGGGCTAAACTATGGCTACACCTTC. Variable domain in full (rest from reference TRBV29-1 and TRBJ1-2): SAVISQKPSRDICQRGTSLTIQCQVDSQVTMMFWYRQQPGQSLTLIATANQGSEATYESGFVIDKFPISRPNLTFSTLTVSNMSPEDSSIYLCSVEELGLNYGYTFGSGTRLTVV.